This T cell receptor beta chain appears in the sequencing data of a study of cytomegalovirus exposure and HLA in healthy donors (dated by TCRdb to 2016 to 2017). Broadly, across the study: According to a later analysis, the 120 validation repertoires were produced on the same platform as the roughly 720 repertoires of the first cohort. In addition to the first cohort of hundreds of subjects, a separate validation cohort of some 120 different subjects was used. The study aimed to test whether signatures of past pathogen exposure could be identified by cataloging public T cell receptors. To predict cytomegalovirus infection status, the study combined high-throughput TCR immunosequencing, statistical association of individual TCRs with disease status, and machine learning. Broad study findings and their caveats: Three of the identified cytomegalovirus-associated TCR beta chains were confirmed in vitro to be specific for cytomegalovirus antigens. Subsequent analysis determined that TCRs grouped into clusters in the first cohort also showed a tendency toward co-occurrence across the roughly 110 validation repertoires, and approximately 94% of cluster scores exceeded 0. The study gave a list of 150 to 200 TCR beta chains associated with cytomegalovirus. It was suggested by the authors that the approach could potentially be generalized to other disease states and immunological phenotypes. A later analysis had no HLA typing for the validation cohort, so co-occurrence there was scored across all 130 or so repertoires. The classifier was reported to diagnose cytomegalovirus status with high specificity and sensitivity in both the original cohort and the validation cohort. Most TCR sequences were seen in very few donors, while some public TCRs were found in many individuals.

Preparation of the library involved the immunoSEQ multiplex PCR assay. Per the authors' processing: A statistical classification framework was built for diagnosing cytomegalovirus status from the catalog of TCR beta chain sequences. This is the immuneACCESS table as TCRdb keeps it, with only in-frame sequences that have V and J called. A part of the clones is gone; compared with another copy, unresolved V genes explain less than half, and the rest is unexplained. Clonal size and the V and J genes are those of that table, whereas D and trimming came from the DNA. The sample contains around 140,000 clones, roughly 86% of them found a single time. The top ten constitute roughly 4.3% of the sample. From its cysteine to its phenylalanine, the CDR3 spans 12 amino acids. This entry keeps only the CDR3 DNA: 36 bases, framed from base 1. The germline V gene sets CDR1 to SNHLY and CDR2 to FYNNEI. The germline V end is reduced by 8 bases and the J end by 8 bases; junction bases left unmatched: 2.

Donors formed part of the validation cohort, which comprised fewer than 150 subjects and was distinct from the first cohort of some 700 subjects. Notes on this clone: The antigen this receptor binds is unknown. No much larger clonotype is one base removed from it; base qualities were not supplied.

This receptor was obtained from a man younger than 35 in good health and CMV-seropositive. Sequencing input: PBMCs. The chain employs TRBV2 and TRBJ2-1; TRBD1 fits 11 bases in the junction. The DNA is TGTGCCAGCGAGGGACAGGGGGATGAGCAGTTCTTC. The translation is CASEGQGDEQFF.